This TCR beta chain was retrieved from a study of blood T cells in healthy people across ages. Study-level points and caveats: Higher diversity and more naive CD4+ cells were features of long-lived donors, compared to aged donors. Observed TCR beta diversity per million T cells went down as age went up. This fall followed a roughly linear course with age. No one knew whether donors had CMV, which possibly confounded expanded clonotype changes.

This clonotype appeared a few times. The antigen is unknown. The authors ran a second PCR of roughly 6 to 12 cycles using a sample-barcoded 5' primer and a J-beta primer mix. MiXCR was run by TCRdb on the 5' RACE reads, yielding one entry per CDR3 protein. Of under 2,000,000 distinct CDR3 sequences in the sample, about 50% are singletons; the top ten hold 2% to 2.5%. Looked up from germline, CDR1 is MDHEN and CDR2 is SYDVKM. V dropped 6 bases and J dropped 2 bases, with 8 bases sitting between them. CDR3 length: 13 residues. The sequencing sample was made of blood. This chain joins TRBV28 and TRBJ2-4; D unresolved. The clonotype comes from a woman in her forties in good health. For the CDR3, the DNA is TGTGCCAGCAGATCCTCTTCCAAAAACATTCAGTACTTC. Amino acid sequence: CASRSSSKNIQYF.